This T cell receptor (beta chain) was observed in a study of shared clonotypes between healthy human individuals (dated by TCRdb to about 2020). Background on the whole study: The cohort included three men and two women between 18 and 49 years of age. To estimate repertoire size and how much clonotypes are shared between individuals, the study performed deep sequencing of blood TCR repertoires from roughly five healthy adults. Between about 0.94 and 8.9 billion PBMCs per donor were obtained by leukapheresis. Libraries were prepared and TCR repertoires were sequenced by different laboratories using diverse techniques, in order to increase sequencing depth and limit assay-specific biases. Per donor, three plates each were used for CD4 naive and CD4 memory, two for CD8 naive, and one for CD8 memory. General study outcomes and caveats: Sharing across a few donors was observed for around 5% of naive CD4, over 3% of naive CD8, 2.3% of memory CD4, and 0.4% of memory CD8 clonotypes. Sampling was restricted to blood, and TCR repertoires in tissues likely differ from the TCR repertoires found in blood. Even with the large sequencing depth, rarefaction of the sorted-subset datasets indicated that sequencing was incomplete. Naive subsets generally had larger estimated clonotype richness than memory subsets did. The small number of donors limited the genetic and exposure-history diversity represented. Pairwise subsampling led to the expectation that sequencing depth would affect the degree of clonotype sharing among donors. Compared with non-shared clonotypes, the clonotypes found in all four sorted-subset donors had higher generation probabilities.

Using the deep immunoSEQ assay, multiplex PCR amplified TCR CDR3 regions from genomic DNA. Genomic DNA extracted from each cell subset was distributed evenly over all wells of several immunoSEQ 96-well plates, and each plate served as one replicate. For sorted subsets, each replicate PCR was loaded with 200 ng genomic DNA, equivalent to 30,000 or so T cell genomes. Purified libraries were measured with a Qubit 3.0 fluorometer, size-checked on a Bioanalyzer 2100, and measured again with the KAPA Library Quantification kit. Each immunoSEQ 96-well plate was sequenced on its own single-read 150-cycle Illumina NextSeq 550 flow cell. As for the authors' bioinformatics: Because the immunoSEQ output included only junctional sequences and no quality scores, the filtering could not be the same as the filtering used for full-length reads. To assign V/J genes and CDR3, sequences were annotated using PyIR, a Python wrapper for IgBLAST v1.9, with IMGT germline references. Reads were filtered out if the reads had weak V/J assignments (E-value above 1e-6), no CDR3, stop codons, out-of-frame junctions, or ambiguous translated residues. V3J clonotypes were defined by identical inferred V gene, J gene, and CDR3 amino acid sequence. To compute the percentage overlap between repertoires, the number of shared unique clonotypes was divided by the size of the smaller repertoire. Repertoire richness was assessed with RTK rarefaction, the Chao1 estimator, and Recon v2.1 estimates of unobserved clonotypes. OLGA was used to compute generation probabilities for all TCRbeta clonotypes that the gDNA method yielded from four donors. Held by TCRdb, this immuneACCESS table contains in-frame sequences only and omits some clones. Under half of the omission traces to an unresolved V gene where checked; the cause of the rest is unknown. The DNA was the basis for D and trimming; V, J and clone size are from that table. This sample has 550,000 to 750,000 clones in its table, and 92% of those were observed once. The top ten clones comprise 24% of the sample.

CD8 naive samples consisted of CD45RO-negative cells that were positively selected for CCR7, yielding a CD45RA+CCR7+ population without TemRA cells. The donors were healthy, HIV-negative adults who had no recently reported acute infections or vaccinations. Only Caucasian adults living in Nashville, Tennessee, USA were represented among the donors. Blood was obtained by leukapheresis, after which PBMCs were separated by Ficoll-Histopaque density gradient centrifugation and cryopreserved in liquid nitrogen vapor phase. Analytical flow cytometry was used to check the purity and quantity of every magnetically sorted T cell population. From each sorted fraction, genomic DNA was isolated and quantified by UV absorbance on a Nanodrop 2000c. The CDR1 and CDR2 encoded by the germline V gene (reference sequence) are MNHEY and SMNVEV. The CDR3 sequence holds 16 residues, the cysteine and phenylalanine included. Of the read, only the CDR3 DNA is kept; its 48 bases are in frame from base 1. Trimmed from V: 4 bases; trimmed from J: 3 bases; junction bases lacking a gene match: 10.

As concerns this clone: Its antigen is not yet known. No much larger clone exists at a distance of one base, and base qualities are not known.

Here the chain combines TRBV27 and TRBJ2-7; TRBD1 fits 9 bases in the junction. This clonotype was obtained from a man between 25 and 39 years old in good health. Sample: naive CD8+ T cells sorted from blood. What this sample's cell subset or site label stands for: CD45RA+CCR7+. The encoded CDR3 is CASSSSSGTGIYEQYF. The bases read TGTGCCAGCAGTTCTTCCTCCGGGACAGGGATCTACGAGCAGTACTTC.